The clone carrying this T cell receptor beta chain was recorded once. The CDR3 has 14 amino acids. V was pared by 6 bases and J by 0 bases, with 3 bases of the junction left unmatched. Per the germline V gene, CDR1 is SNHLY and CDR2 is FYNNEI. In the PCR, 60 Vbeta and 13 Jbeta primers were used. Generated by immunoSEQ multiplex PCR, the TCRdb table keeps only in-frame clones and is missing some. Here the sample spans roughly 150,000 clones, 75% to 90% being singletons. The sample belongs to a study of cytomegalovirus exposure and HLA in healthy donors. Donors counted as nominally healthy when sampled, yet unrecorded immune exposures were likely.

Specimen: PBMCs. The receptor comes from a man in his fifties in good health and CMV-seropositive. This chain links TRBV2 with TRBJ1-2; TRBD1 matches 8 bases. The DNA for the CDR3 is TGTGCCAGCAGGGGACAGGTACCTAACTATGGCTACACCTTC. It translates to CASRGQVPNYGYTF.